Shown below are 20 T cell receptor beta chains from a single sample sequenced in a study of CXCR3-negative and CXCR3-positive naive CD8 T cells. Through 5' RACE with UMI labels, the TRB cDNA libraries were prepared. TCRdb reworked the 5' RACE reads into one entry per CDR3 protein, no DNA. There are 30,000 to 40,000 distinct CDR3 sequences in the sample, with approximately 14% held by the top ten. Sequenced sample: memory CD8+ T cells from blood. Receptors were obtained from a human donor in good health. Some clones in this sample may be carry-over from other donors' samples.

The chain employs TRBV29-1 and TRBJ2-5; TCRdb's D gene call, TRBD2, goes unchecked for lack of DNA. CDR3 length: 13 amino acids. The V gene's germline CDR1 is SQVTM and CDR2 ANQGSEA. This CDR3 is CSVESPLAQTQYF.

The chain is built from TRBV7-9 and TRBJ2-7; TCRdb designates TRBD1, a call that cannot be tested without DNA. The germline V gene has CDR1 SEHNR and CDR2 FQNEAQ (reference sequence). This CDR3 comprises 15 residues. The CDR3 sequence is CASSFLQGALDEQYF.

J is TRBJ2-7 and V is TRBV6-2 or TRBV6-3; the TRBD2 assignment by TCRdb is unverifiable without DNA. The CDR3 has 16 amino acids. Germline V gene data show CDR1 as MNHEY and CDR2 as SVGEGT. The CDR3 reads CASRVGLAGGFYEQYF.

The chain links TRBV28 to TRBJ2-3; TCRdb designates TRBD2, a call that cannot be tested without DNA. The CDR3 runs 14 residues. Germline CDR1 MDHEN, CDR2 SYDVKM. CDR3 sequence: CAESGSSGTDTQYF.

This chain joins TRBV5-1 and TRBJ1-6. CDR1 and CDR2 from the germline V gene are SGHRS and YFSETQ. CDR3 length: 15 amino acids. The CDR3: CASSSDRSYNSPLHF. Complete variable domain (other parts from reference TRBV5-1 and TRBJ1-6): KAGVTQTPRYLIKTRGQQVTLSCSPISGHRSVSWYQQTPGQGLQFLFEYFSETQRNKGNFPGRFSGRQFSNSRSEMNVSTLELGDSALYLCASSSDRSYNSPLHFGNGTRLTVT.

V is TRBV29-1 and J is TRBJ2-7; TCRdb's assignment of TRBD1 cannot be checked, as there is no DNA. From germline, CDR1 is SQVTM and CDR2 ANQGSEA. This CDR3 is 14 amino acids long. CDR3 sequence: CSVRTGTDSYEQYF.

This chain joins TRBV7-9 and TRBJ2-7. The CDR3 runs 16 residues. Germline V gene sequence: CDR1 SEHNR, CDR2 FQNEAQ (reference sequence). CDR3 amino acids: CASSTTRIAQPYEQYF. The full variable domain, in which reference TRBV7-9 and TRBJ2-7 provide the parts outside the CDR3, is DTGVSQNPRHKITKRGQNVTFRCDPISEHNRLYWYRQTLGQGPEFLTYFQNEAQLEKSRLLSDRFSAERPKGSFSTLEIQRTEQGDSAMYLCASSTTRIAQPYEQYFGPGTRLTVT.

This chain links TRBV25-1 with TRBJ2-7; TCRdb's D call of TRBD2 is untestable without DNA. The V gene's germline CDR1 is MGHDK and CDR2 SYGVNS. This CDR3 has 15 amino acids. The CDR3 sequence is CASSGLRDRLREQYF.

The rearrangement joins TRBV20-1 to TRBJ2-1; lacking DNA, the TRBD1 call made by TCRdb goes unchecked. CDR1 and CDR2 from the germline V gene are DFQATT and SNEGSKA (reference sequence). The length of the CDR3 is 14 residues. CDR3: CSARSFREHNEQFF.

The chain joins TRBV27 to TRBJ2-1; without DNA, the TCRdb call of TRBD2 cannot be checked. This CDR3 region has 14 residues. CDR1 is MNHEY, CDR2 SMNVEV, per germline (reference sequence). The CDR3 protein is CATRTIQSYNEQFF.

V gene TRBV12-3 or TRBV12-4 combines with J gene TRBJ1-6. This CDR3 spans 15 amino acids. The CDR3 region is CASSLAQGSNSPLHF.

The chain couples TRBV7-2 to TRBJ2-7. The CDR3 spans 12 residues. CDR1 and CDR2 from the germline V gene are SGHTA and FQGNSA. The CDR3 sequence: CASSQARYEQYF.

V gene TRBV4-1 combines with J gene TRBJ2-1. The CDR3 covers 15 residues. CDR1 and CDR2 (germline): MGHRA, YSYEKL. CDR3 loop: CASSQEAASYNEQFF.

The chain has TRBV2 and TRBJ2-7; no DNA is available, so the TRBD1 call from TCRdb remains unchecked. CDR3 size: 15 residues. Germline V gives CDR1 SNHLY, CDR2 FYNNEI. The CDR3 reads CASREGQGTSYEQYF.

The chain recombines TRBV29-1 with TRBJ2-7; without DNA, the TCRdb call of TRBD1 cannot be checked. The CDR3 is made up of 13 amino acids. Germline V gene data show CDR1 as SQVTM and CDR2 as ANQGSEA. The CDR3 here is CSVRTGGSYEQYF.

The V call is TRBV6-2 or TRBV6-3, the J call TRBJ2-1. From germline, CDR1 is MNHEY and CDR2 SVGEGT. The CDR3 totals 13 residues. CDR3 residues: CASSYSDYNEQFF.

Here the CDR3 reads CSVVLSYEQYF. This chain uses TRBV29-1 with TRBJ2-7. The CDR3 sequence is 11 residues long. Germline CDR1 reads SQVTM; CDR2 reads ANQGSEA.

The chain has TRBV6-5 and TRBJ2-2; no DNA is available, so the TRBD2 call from TCRdb remains unchecked. This CDR3 is built from 13 residues. Germline CDR1 and CDR2: MNHEY and SVGAGI. The CDR3: CASSNSGTGELFF.

This chain links TRBV9 with TRBJ1-6. Germline CDR1 and CDR2: SGDLS and YYNGEE. CDR3 length: 15 residues. CDR3 residues: CASSVGSSSNSPLHF.

V and J are TRBV12-3 or TRBV12-4 and TRBJ2-7. There are 13 residues in the CDR3. Here the CDR3 reads CASSFVSIHEQYF.